This T cell receptor (beta chain) derives from a study of glioma-infiltrating T cells after dendritic cell vaccination. PBMC sampling occurred before vaccination, two weeks after the third dose, and at progression. Remarks on this clone: What it binds is not known.

Study-wide points: Only a small number of patients had complete blood and tumor samples.

The method was immunoSEQ multiplex PCR; TCRdb's version includes in-frame clones alone and lacks a portion of them. The table lists about 92,000 clones, under 90% of them singletons. The CDR3 consists of 15 residues. The germline V gene has CDR1 SGHTA and CDR2 FQGNSA. Trimming cost V 6 bases and J 4 bases; bases outside gene matches: 10. The chain is built from TRBV7-2 and TRBJ1-2; 8 nucleotides align to TRBD1. The sample consisted of blood, taken before dendritic cell vaccination. The sequence derives from a human donor with glioblastoma. CDR3 in amino acids: CASRLGSGGPYGYTF. Here the CDR3 DNA reads TGTGCCAGCAGACTAGGGTCAGGGGGCCCCTATGGCTACACCTTC.